The subject of this entry is one T cell receptor beta chain. This clone's antigen is unknown. One base away there is no much larger clone; base qualities are not given. These data belong to a study of beta chain features in type 1 diabetes (dated 2018 in TCRdb). At the level of the whole study: No differences in mean age, gender distribution, total cell number or subset yield were found between patients and healthy donors. Across all samples, approximately 100 million sorted cells were examined, and cell number per subset correlated strongly with RNA yield. In the study, TCRB repertoires of sorted circulating CD4+ T cell subsets from recently diagnosed type 1 diabetes patients were compared with those of matched healthy donors. Regulatory and stem cell-like memory subsets were isolated from only 8 patients and roughly 8 healthy donors, whereas naive and central memory subsets came from all 30 or so donors.

The entire amount of isolated RNA was reverse transcribed using the High Capacity cDNA Reverse Transcription Kit, so the sequenced TCRB transcripts were expressed ones. Deep immunoSEQ sequencing was performed on naive, central memory and regulatory T cell samples, with an average of roughly 3.5 million total reads per sample. Sorted cells were lysed in RLT buffer, and RNA was extracted using DNase-treated RNeasy Micro or Mini kits according to cell number. Each cell subset was processed on its own to prevent cross-contamination, while patient and healthy donor samples were processed together. Using the immunoSEQ multiplex PCR, TCRB sequences were amplified from cDNA into 87-bp fragments spanning the CDR3 region. Amplicons were sequenced on the Illumina HiSeq platform. Per the original workflow: PCR bias was computationally corrected using synthetic template baselines, reads within Hamming distance 2 were collapsed, and singletons that could not be merged were discarded. By aligning reads against IMGT, V, D and J genes, CDR3 length, and insertions or deletions at six rearrangement sites were assigned. Clonotype counts were normalized to sorted cell number within each subset before computing true diversity and Gini coefficients with the tcR R package. The overlap coefficient, calculated on TCRB nucleotide sequences, was used to measure repertoire sharing. Here the immuneACCESS table is served through TCRdb, limited to in-frame sequences with V and J called. Missing clones are a known gap in these copies; in checked studies unresolved V genes cover under half, and the rest lacks a known reason. The D gene and trimming were derived from the DNA, and the V and J assignments and clone size from that table. This sample lists tens of thousands of clones; roughly 50% were detected once. Around 2.7% of the sample is held by the ten biggest clonotypes.

Study-wide conclusions, independent of this receptor: The naive, central memory and regulatory TCRB repertoires appeared to resemble one another more closely among patients than among healthy donors. Because cDNA rather than genomic DNA was sequenced, highly expressing activated cells could have been over-represented, although no difference in activation and CD3 levels was found between groups. A moderate but significant shortening of TCRB CDR3 length was observed in type 1 diabetes patients in all four CD4+ subsets. At VDJ recombination sites, type 1 diabetes patients had fewer insertions and more deleted nucleotides, which implies abnormalities in thymic rearrangement. PCR may preferentially amplify shorter templates, but because patient and control samples were amplified and corrected together, any resulting skew would affect both groups equally. HLA sub-analyses involved small numbers of individuals, so any influence of HLA type on TCRB rearrangement remained unresolved.

From each donor, a single peripheral blood sample of about 100 mL on average was drawn into heparinised tubes. A BD FACSAria II and a panel including CD45RO, CCR7, CD25, CD127, CD95 and CD27 were used to sort naive, central memory, regulatory and stem cell-like memory CD4+ T cells. Purity was above 95% for every sorted population. PBMCs were separated immediately by Lymphoprep density gradient centrifugation and were stained directly, without being cultured. So that batch effects would be minimized, each experiment stained and sorted samples in pairs, pairing one healthy donor with one patient. The TCR originated in a middle-aged woman with type 1 diabetes. The material sequenced was Tregs from blood. Reading the label with the study, this specimen's cell subset or site is: regulatory CD4+ T cells.

The CDR3 reads CASRPGGSYEQYF. The bases read TGTGCCAGCAGACCAGGGGGCTCCTACGAGCAGTACTTC. The V gene is TRBV6-5 and the J gene is TRBJ2-7, and TRBD1 aligns with 7 junction nucleotides. Reading from cysteine to phenylalanine, the CDR3 counts 13 amino acids. The sequence is cut down to CDR3 DNA, 39 bases in frame from base 1. CDR1 and CDR2, per the germline V gene, are MNHEY and SVGAGI. V has 6 bases trimmed and J has 0 bases trimmed; junction bases matching no gene number 2.